These 13 T cell receptor beta chains originate from one sample sequenced in a study of cytomegalovirus exposure and HLA in healthy donors. Primers: 60 Vbeta forward and 13 Jbeta reverse. Produced via immunoSEQ multiplex PCR; TCRdb's table is partial and in-frame only. The sample has 150,000 to 200,000 clones, just under 80% seen once. Sequenced input: PBMCs. These receptors were taken from a woman aged 45-65 years in good health and CMV-seronegative.

The chain links TRBV11-3 to TRBJ1-2; D unclear. Germline-derived CDR1 and CDR2 are SGHNT and YENEEA. Trimming stripped 4 bases from V and 2 bases from J, with 20 bases between. CDR3 size: 17 residues. The CDR3 nucleotides read TGTGCCAGCAGCTATTACCGGATCCCAACAGCAAACTATGGCTACACCTTC. This codes for CASSYYRIPTANYGYTF.

This clone has only a few counts. This rearrangement joins TRBV6-5 to TRBJ1-5; 7 positions agree with TRBD1. Per the germline V gene, CDR1 is MNHEY and CDR2 is SVGAGI. The CDR3 extends over 15 amino acids. V lost 6 bases to trimming and J lost 6 bases; unmatched junction nucleotides: 11. CDR3 protein: CASSRNNRGGQPQHF. CDR3 in DNA: TGTGCCAGCAGCCGAAATAACAGGGGTGGTCAGCCCCAGCATTTT.

DNA of the CDR3: TGTGCCAGCAGCTCGGGACAGGGGGCGAGGAGGTATGGCTACACCTTC. Translation gives CASSSGQGARRYGYTF. The chain has TRBV5-4 and TRBJ1-2; TRBD1 aligns across 12 bases. The CDR3 is 16 amino acids. The V gene end was trimmed by 3 bases and the J gene end by 5 bases; junction bases not matched to a gene: 8. CDR1 is SGHNT, CDR2 YYREEE, per germline (reference sequence).

The chain recombines TRBV23-1 with TRBJ2-7; TRBD1 aligns across 7 bases. TRBV23-1 has ORF status, its function being uncertain. V was pared by 0 bases and J by 3 bases, with 11 bases of the junction left unmatched. This CDR3 spans 17 amino acids. The CDR3 loop is CASSQSIHRDSHYEQYF. The CDR3 DNA is TGCGCCAGCAGTCAATCTATCCACCGGGACAGCCACTACGAGCAGTACTTC.

The DNA of the CDR3 is TGTGCCAGCAGCCGTTCCTACGAGCAGTACTTC. Protein product: CASSRSYEQYF. This chain connects TRBV5-6 to TRBJ2-7; D not resolved. CDR1 and CDR2 (germline): SGHDT, YYEEEE. V shed 4 bases and J shed 1 base, with 3 bases lying between them. CDR3 length: 11 residues.

The table lists this clone with a count of one. This sequence joins TRBV14 and TRBJ2-1, with D possibly being TRBD2 (6 bases). This CDR3 has 16 amino acids. Germline V CDR1 and CDR2: SGHDN, FVKESK. V was shortened by 0 bases and J by 3 bases, with 12 bases between the two germline ends. The CDR3 sequence is CASSQEGLESYNEQFF. DNA of the CDR3: TGTGCCAGCAGCCAAGAGGGACTCGAGAGCTACAATGAGCAGTTCTTC.

The J gene is TRBJ1-2, the V gene TRBV7-9, with 7 bases identical to TRBD1. This CDR3 is 15 amino acids long. V lost 1 base and J lost 3; bases outside the gene matches: 5. The germline gives CDR1 SEHNR, CDR2 FQNEAQ (reference sequence). The CDR3 loop is CASSLGGTGDYGYTF. The CDR3 bases are TGTGCCAGCAGCTTAGGAGGTACAGGGGACTATGGCTACACCTTC.

This clone has only a few counts. The V call is TRBV4-3, the J call TRBJ2-2; the match to TRBD2 covers 14 bases. The ends lost 5 bases at V and 6 bases at J; junction bases unmatched: 5. The germline V gene has CDR1 LGHNA and CDR2 YSLEER. There are 16 residues in the CDR3. The CDR3 DNA reads as TGCGCCAGCAGCGACCGACTAGCGGGGGGGCCCGGGGAGCTGTTTTTT. It translates to CASSDRLAGGPGELFF.

This rearrangement joins TRBV7-9 to TRBJ2-4, with 8 bases aligning to TRBD1. CDR3 size: 13 residues. The V gene end was trimmed by 5 bases and the J gene end by 6 bases; junction bases not matched to a gene: 3. Germline V lookup: CDR1 SEHNR, CDR2 FQNEAQ (reference sequence). CDR3 in DNA: TGTGCCAGCAGCCGAGGACAGGGAAACATTCAGTACTTC. As protein: CASSRGQGNIQYF.

This clone was found many times. The chain links TRBV6-5 to TRBJ1-5, with 7 bases that match TRBD1. The length of the CDR3 is 15 residues. Per the germline V gene, CDR1 is MNHEY and CDR2 is SVGAGI. Losses at the gene ends were 6 bases for V and 3 bases for J; bases not matched to a gene: 8. CDR3 coding DNA: TGTGCCAGCAGGCCCGGGACAGTTCCCAATCAGCCCCAGCATTTT. Translated, it gives CASRPGTVPNQPQHF.

The genes are TRBV27 and TRBJ1-2, with D perhaps matching TRBD1 (6 bases). Germline V gene lookup returns CDR1 MNHEY and CDR2 SMNVEV (reference sequence). Trimming stripped 6 bases from V and 5 bases from J, with 22 bases between. The CDR3 covers 16 residues. Here the CDR3 reads CASSIKGRGAQYGYTF. The CDR3 DNA reads as TGTGCCAGCAGCATAAAGGGGAGGGGGGCGCAATATGGCTACACCTTC.

V and J are TRBV9 and TRBJ2-5, with 10 bases lining up with TRBD1. Germline lookup yields CDR1 SGDLS and CDR2 YYNGEE. This CDR3 is built from 16 residues. Trimming took 0 bases from V and 5 from J; bases not matched to a gene: 7. CDR3 in amino acids: CASSVVGTGEGETQYF. The CDR3 nucleotides read TGTGCCAGCAGCGTAGTCGGGACAGGGGAGGGGGAGACCCAGTACTTC.

This chain links TRBV5-1 with TRBJ2-2, with 12 bases aligning to TRBD2. The CDR3 sequence is 16 residues long. The V segment lost 4 bases and the J segment 7 bases; nucleotides outside the gene matches: 8. Germline CDR1 reads SGHRS; CDR2 reads YFSETQ. CDR3 protein: CASSRSSGGDVGELFF. Written as DNA, the CDR3 is TGCGCCAGCAGCAGGTCTAGCGGGGGGGACGTCGGGGAGCTGTTTTTT.